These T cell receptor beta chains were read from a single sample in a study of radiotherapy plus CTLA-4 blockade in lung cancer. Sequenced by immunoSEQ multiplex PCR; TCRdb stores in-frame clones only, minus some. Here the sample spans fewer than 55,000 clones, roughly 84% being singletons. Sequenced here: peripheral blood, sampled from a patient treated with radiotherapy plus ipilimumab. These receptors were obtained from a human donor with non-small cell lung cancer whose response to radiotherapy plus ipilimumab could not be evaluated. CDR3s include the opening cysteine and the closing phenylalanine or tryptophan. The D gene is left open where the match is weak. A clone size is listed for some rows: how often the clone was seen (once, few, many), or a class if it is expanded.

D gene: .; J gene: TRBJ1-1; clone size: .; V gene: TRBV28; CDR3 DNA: TGTGCCAGCAGTTTCTTGCGGGGCGCCGAAGCTTTCTTT; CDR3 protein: CASSFLRGAEAFF
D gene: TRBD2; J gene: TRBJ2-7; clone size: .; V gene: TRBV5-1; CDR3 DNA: TGCGCCAGCAGCTTAGCCGCTAGCGGGGCCTCCTACGAGCAGTACTTC; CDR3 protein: CASSLAASGASYEQYF
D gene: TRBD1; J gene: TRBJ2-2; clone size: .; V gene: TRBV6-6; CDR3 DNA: TGTGCCAGCAGTTATTCCGGGACAGGGTTCACCGGGGAGCTGTTTTTT; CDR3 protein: CASSYSGTGFTGELFF
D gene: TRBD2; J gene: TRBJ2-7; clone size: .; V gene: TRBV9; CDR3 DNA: TGTGCCAGCAGCGTAGCGGTAGCGGGACCTTACGAGCAGTACTTC; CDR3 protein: CASSVAVAGPYEQYF
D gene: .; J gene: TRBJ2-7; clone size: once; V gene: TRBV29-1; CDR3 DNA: TGCAGCGTTGGAGGGGCAGGGGTATCCTACGAGCAGTACTTC; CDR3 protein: CSVGGAGVSYEQYF
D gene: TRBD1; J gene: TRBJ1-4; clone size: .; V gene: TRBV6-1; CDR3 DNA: TGTGCCAGCAGTGTAACAGGGGCAACTAATGAAAAACTGTTTTTT; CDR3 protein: CASSVTGATNEKLFF
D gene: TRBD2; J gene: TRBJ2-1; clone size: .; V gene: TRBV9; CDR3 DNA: TGTGCCAGCAGCCTTGGACTAGCGGGAGACAATGAGCAGTTCTTC; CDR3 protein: CASSLGLAGDNEQFF
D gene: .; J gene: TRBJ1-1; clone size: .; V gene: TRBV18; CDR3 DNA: TGTGCCAGCTCACCATCGGCAGGGGCCTCTTGCTTT; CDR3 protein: CASSPSAGASCF
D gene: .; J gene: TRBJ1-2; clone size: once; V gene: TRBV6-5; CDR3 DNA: TGTGCCAGCAGTTACTCGTCGGGGGTCTATGGCTACACCTTC; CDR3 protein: CASSYSSGVYGYTF
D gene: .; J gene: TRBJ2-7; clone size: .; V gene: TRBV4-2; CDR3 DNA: TGTGCCAGCAGCTTGTCCCAGGACACCTCCCCCTACGAGCAGTACTTC; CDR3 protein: CASSLSQDTSPYEQYF
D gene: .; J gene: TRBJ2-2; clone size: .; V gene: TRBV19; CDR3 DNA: TGTGCCACTGAGAGCCAGGGGATCGGGGAGCTGTTTTTT; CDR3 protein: CATESQGIGELFF
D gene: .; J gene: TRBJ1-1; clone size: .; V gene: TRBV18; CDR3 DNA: TGTGCCAGCTCACCAGGGCAGCTCAACACTGAAGCTTTCTTT; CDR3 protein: CASSPGQLNTEAFF
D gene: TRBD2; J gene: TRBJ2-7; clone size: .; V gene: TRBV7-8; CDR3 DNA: TGTGCCAGCAGCGCCCTAGCGGGAATCGCCTACGAGCAGTACTTC; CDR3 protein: CASSALAGIAYEQYF
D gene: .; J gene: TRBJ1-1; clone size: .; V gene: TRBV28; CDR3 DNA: TGTGCCAGCAGTTTAACACCCAGGGCCACTGAAGCTTTCTTT; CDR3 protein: CASSLTPRATEAFF
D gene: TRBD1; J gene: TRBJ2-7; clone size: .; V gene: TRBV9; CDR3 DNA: TGTGCCAGCAGCGTCCGACAGGGCCCCTACGAGCAGTACTTC; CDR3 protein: CASSVRQGPYEQYF
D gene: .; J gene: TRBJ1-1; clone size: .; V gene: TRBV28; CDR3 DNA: TGTGCCAGCAGTCCGCCGGGACACAACACTGAAGCTTTCTTT; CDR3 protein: CASSPPGHNTEAFF
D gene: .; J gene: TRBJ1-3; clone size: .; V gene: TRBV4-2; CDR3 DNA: TGTGCCAGCAGCCAAGTTCAGGCCTCACCCGGAAACACCATATATTTT; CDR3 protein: CASSQVQASPGNTIYF
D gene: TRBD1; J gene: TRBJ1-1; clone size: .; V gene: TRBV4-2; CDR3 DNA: TGTGCCAGCAGCCGGCATACCCAGGGGGCTGGGGTAGCTTTCTTT; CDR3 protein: CASSRHTQGAGVAFF
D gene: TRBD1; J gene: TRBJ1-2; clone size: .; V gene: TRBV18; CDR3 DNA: TGTGCCAGCTCACCACGGGACAGGGAAGATTCCTCTGGCTACACCTTC; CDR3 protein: CASSPRDREDSSGYTF
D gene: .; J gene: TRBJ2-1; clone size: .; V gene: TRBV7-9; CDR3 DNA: TGTGCCAGCAGCTTAGTGGCCCAGGGTGGTGAGCAGTTCTTC; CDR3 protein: CASSLVAQGGEQFF
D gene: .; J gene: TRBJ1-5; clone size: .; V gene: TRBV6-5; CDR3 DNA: TGTGCCAGCAGTTACTCCCAGGGGAGCAATCAGCCCCAGCATTTT; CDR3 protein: CASSYSQGSNQPQHF
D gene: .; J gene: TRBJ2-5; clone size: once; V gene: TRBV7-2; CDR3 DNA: TGTGCCAGCAGCTTGGGCAGGGCGATAGAGACCCAGTACTTC; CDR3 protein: CASSLGRAIETQYF